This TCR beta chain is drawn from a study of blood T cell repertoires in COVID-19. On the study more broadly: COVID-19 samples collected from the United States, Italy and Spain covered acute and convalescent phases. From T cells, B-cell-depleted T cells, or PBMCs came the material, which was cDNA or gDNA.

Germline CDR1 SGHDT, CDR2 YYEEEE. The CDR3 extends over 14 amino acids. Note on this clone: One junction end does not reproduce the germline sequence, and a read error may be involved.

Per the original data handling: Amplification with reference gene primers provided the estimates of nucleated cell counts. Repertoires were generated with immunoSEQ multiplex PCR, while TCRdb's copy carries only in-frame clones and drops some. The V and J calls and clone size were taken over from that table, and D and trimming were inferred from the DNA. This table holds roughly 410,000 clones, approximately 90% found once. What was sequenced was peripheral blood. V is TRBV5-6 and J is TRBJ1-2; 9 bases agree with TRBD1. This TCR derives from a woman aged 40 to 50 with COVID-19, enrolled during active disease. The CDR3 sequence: CASSRGQGGYGLPF. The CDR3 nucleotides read TGTGCCAGCAGCCGGGGACAGGGAGGGTATGGTTTGCCCTTC.